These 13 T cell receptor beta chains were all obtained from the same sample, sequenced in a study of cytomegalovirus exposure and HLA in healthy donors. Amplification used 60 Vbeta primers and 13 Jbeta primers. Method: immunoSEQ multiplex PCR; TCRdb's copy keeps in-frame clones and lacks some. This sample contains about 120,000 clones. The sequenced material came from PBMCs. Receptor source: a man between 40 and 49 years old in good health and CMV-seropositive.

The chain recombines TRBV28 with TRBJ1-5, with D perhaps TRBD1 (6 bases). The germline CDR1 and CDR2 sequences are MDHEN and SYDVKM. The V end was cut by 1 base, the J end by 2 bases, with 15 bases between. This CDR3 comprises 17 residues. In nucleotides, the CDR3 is TGTGCCAGCAGTTTATCCTCCCAGGGGTGGGGCAATCAGCCCCAGCATTTT. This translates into CASSLSSQGWGNQPQHF.

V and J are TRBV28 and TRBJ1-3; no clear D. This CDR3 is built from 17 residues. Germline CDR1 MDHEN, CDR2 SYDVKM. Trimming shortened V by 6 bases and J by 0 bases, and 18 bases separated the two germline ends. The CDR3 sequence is CASSERRRVYSGNTIYF. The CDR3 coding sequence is TGTGCCAGCAGCGAGAGGAGGAGGGTCTACTCTGGAAACACCATATATTTT.

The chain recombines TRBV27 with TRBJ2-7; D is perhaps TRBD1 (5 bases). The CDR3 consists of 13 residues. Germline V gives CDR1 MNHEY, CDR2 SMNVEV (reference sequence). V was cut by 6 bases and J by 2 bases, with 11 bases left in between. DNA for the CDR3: TGTGCCAGCAGCAGGCAGGGAACCTACGAGCAGTACTTC. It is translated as CASSRQGTYEQYF.

CDR3 sequence: CASSQEPPAYEQYF. The CDR3 DNA follows: TGTGCCAGCAGCCAAGAGCCCCCGGCCTACGAGCAGTACTTC. The rearrangement uses TRBV14 and TRBJ2-7; no reliable D call. The CDR3 has 14 amino acids. CDR1 is SGHDN and CDR2 is FVKESK in the germline V gene. Between the trimmed V and J ends, which lost 0 bases and 2 bases, there was a span of 8 bases. The whole variable domain, remainder taken from reference TRBV14 and TRBJ2-7, is EAGVTQFPSHSVIEKGQTVTLRCDPISGHDNLYWYRRVMGKEIKFLLHFVKESKQDESGMPNNRFLAERTGGTYSTLKVQPAELEDSGVYFCASSQEPPAYEQYFGPGTRLTVT.

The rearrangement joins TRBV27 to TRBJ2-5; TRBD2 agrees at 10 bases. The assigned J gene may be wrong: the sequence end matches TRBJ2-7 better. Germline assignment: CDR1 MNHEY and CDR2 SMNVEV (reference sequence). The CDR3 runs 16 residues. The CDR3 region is CASRPLAGVPPGEQYF. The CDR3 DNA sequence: TGTGCCAGCAGACCCCTAGCGGGAGTTCCCCCCGGCGAGCAGTACTTC.

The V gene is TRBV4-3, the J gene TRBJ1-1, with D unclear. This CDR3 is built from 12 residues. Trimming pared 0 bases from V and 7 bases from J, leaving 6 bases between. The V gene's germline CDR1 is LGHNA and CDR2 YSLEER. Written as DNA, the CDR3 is TGCGCCAGCAGCCAAGATCGGGGTGAAGCTTTCTTT. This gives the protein CASSQDRGEAFF.

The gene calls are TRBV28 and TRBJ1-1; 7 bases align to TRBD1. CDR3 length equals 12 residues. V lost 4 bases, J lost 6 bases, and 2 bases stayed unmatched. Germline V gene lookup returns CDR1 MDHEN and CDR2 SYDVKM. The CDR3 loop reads CASSYRGSEAFF. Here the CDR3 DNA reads TGTGCCAGCAGTTACAGGGGCTCTGAAGCTTTCTTT.

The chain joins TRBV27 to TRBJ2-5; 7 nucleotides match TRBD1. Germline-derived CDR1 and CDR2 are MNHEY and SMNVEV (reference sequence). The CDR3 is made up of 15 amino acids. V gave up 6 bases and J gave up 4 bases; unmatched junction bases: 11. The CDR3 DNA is TGTGCCAGCAGAGCCAGACAGGGTAGAAGAGAGACCCAGTACTTC. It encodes CASRARQGRRETQYF.

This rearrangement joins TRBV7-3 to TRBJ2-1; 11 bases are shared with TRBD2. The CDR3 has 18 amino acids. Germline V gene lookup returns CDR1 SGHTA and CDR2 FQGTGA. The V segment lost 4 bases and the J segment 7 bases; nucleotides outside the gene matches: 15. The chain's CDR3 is CASSSGPASGRIGNEQFF. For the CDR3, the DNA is TGTGCCAGCAGCTCAGGGCCGGCTAGCGGGAGGATAGGGAATGAGCAGTTCTTC.

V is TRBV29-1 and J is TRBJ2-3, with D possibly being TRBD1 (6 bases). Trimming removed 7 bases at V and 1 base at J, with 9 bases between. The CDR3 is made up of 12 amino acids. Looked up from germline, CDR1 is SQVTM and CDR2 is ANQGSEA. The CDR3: CSGGQGTDTQYF. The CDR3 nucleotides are TGCAGCGGGGGACAAGGCACAGATACGCAGTATTTT.

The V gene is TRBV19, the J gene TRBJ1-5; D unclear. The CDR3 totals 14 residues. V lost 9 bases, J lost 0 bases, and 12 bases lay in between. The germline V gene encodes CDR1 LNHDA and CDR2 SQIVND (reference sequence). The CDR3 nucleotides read TGTGCCAGCTCAGGCTTGAATAGCAATCAGCCCCAGCATTTT. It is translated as CASSGLNSNQPQHF. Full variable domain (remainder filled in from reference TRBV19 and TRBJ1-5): DGGITQSPKYLFRKEGQNVTLSCEQNLNHDAMYWYRQDPGQGLRLIYYSQIVNDFQKGDIAEGYSVSREKKESFPLTVTSAQKNPTAFYLCASSGLNSNQPQHFGDGTRLSIL.

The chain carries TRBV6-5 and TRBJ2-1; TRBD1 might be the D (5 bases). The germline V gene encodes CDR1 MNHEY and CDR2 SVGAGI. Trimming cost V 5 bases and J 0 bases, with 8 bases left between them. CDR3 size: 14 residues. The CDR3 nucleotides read TGTGCCAGCAGTGGACACATCTCCTACAATGAGCAGTTCTTC. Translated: CASSGHISYNEQFF.

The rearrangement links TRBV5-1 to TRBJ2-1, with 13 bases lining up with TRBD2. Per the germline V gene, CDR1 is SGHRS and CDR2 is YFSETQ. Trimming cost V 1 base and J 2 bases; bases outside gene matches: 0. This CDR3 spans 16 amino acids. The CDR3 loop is CASSLTSGRAYNEQFF. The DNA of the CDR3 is TGCGCCAGCAGCTTGACTAGCGGGAGGGCCTACAATGAGCAGTTCTTC.